This passage covers 8 T cell receptor beta chains from one sample sequenced in a study of radiation and T cells in renal cell carcinoma. Sequenced by immunoSEQ multiplex PCR; TCRdb stores in-frame clones only, minus some. The table lists about 160,000 clones, roughly nine tenths of them singletons. As to time point: baseline pretreatment blood. Treatment here: 15 Gy SBRT to primary tumor, nephrectomy 4 weeks later. Sequenced material: blood, taken from a patient whose treatment included radiotherapy and nephrectomy. Receptors originate from a woman in her 70s with renal cell carcinoma.

This chain uses TRBV9 with TRBJ2-3, with no clear D. This CDR3 is 14 amino acids long. Per germline, CDR1 SGDLS and CDR2 YYNGEE. With 0 bases removed from V and 0 bases from J, the gap between germline ends came to 5 bases. The CDR3 DNA reads TGTGCCAGCAGCGTAGGGGAAAGCACAGATACGCAGTATTTT. Amino acid sequence: CASSVGESTDTQYF.

As regards this clone: The junction and the germline gene differ at one end; a read error may be behind it. The gene calls are TRBV7-7 and TRBJ2-5, with D tentatively TRBD2 (6 bases). The length of the CDR3 is 14 residues. Per germline, CDR1 SSHAT and CDR2 FNYEAQ (reference sequence). The CDR3 sequence: CASSLDGGAETQYF. In DNA form, the CDR3 reads TGTGCTAGCAGCTTAGACGGGGGAGCAGAGACCCAGTACTTC.

The CDR3 spells CASTPWRGNSPLHF. The CDR3, as DNA: TGTGCCAGCACCCCGTGGAGGGGAAATTCACCCCTCCACTTT. This sequence joins TRBV28 and TRBJ1-6, with D tentatively TRBD1 (5 bases). V dropped 7 bases and J dropped 7 bases, with 14 bases sitting between them. CDR3 length: 14 amino acids. From germline, CDR1 is MDHEN and CDR2 SYDVKM.

The chain combines TRBV9 with TRBJ2-5; TRBD2 matches 10 bases. V was clipped by 3 bases and J by 1 base; unmatched bases: 3. This CDR3 is built from 15 residues. The germline V gene encodes CDR1 SGDLS and CDR2 YYNGEE. CDR3: CASSETSGRQETQYF. CDR3 bases: TGTGCCAGCAGCGAGACTAGCGGGCGCCAAGAGACCCAGTACTTC.

The chain's CDR3 is CASSSGLAGVQYF. The CDR3 coding sequence is TGCGCCAGCAGCTCCGGACTAGCGGGAGTGCAGTATTTT. The V gene is TRBV5-1, the J gene TRBJ2-3; 13 bases fit TRBD2. Germline assignment: CDR1 SGHRS and CDR2 YFSETQ. CDR3 size: 13 residues. V lost 3 bases to trimming and J lost 11 bases; unmatched junction nucleotides: 3.

CDR3 loop: CATLRDVSNQPQHF. CDR3 bases: TGTGCCACTCTCAGGGACGTCAGCAATCAGCCCCAGCATTTT. The chain joins TRBV28 to TRBJ1-5, with D possibly being TRBD1 (5 bases). The CDR3 has 14 residues. Trimming pared 10 bases from V and 1 base from J, leaving 14 bases between. Per germline, CDR1 MDHEN and CDR2 SYDVKM.

V is TRBV18 and J is TRBJ1-3; D is unclear. V lost 1 base to trimming and J lost 0 bases, with 7 bases between them. This CDR3 is built from 15 residues. The germline CDR1 and CDR2 sequences are KGHSH and LQKENI. DNA for the CDR3: TGTGCCAGCTCACCACGCGGAAGCTCTGGAAACACCATATATTTT. This encodes CASSPRGSSGNTIYF.

This clone showed up just a few times. The CDR3 sequence is CASSPALTGEAFF. In nucleotides, the CDR3 is TGCGCCAGCAGCCCAGCCCTGACAGGAGAAGCTTTCTTT. The chain carries TRBV5-1 and TRBJ1-1; the D gene is possibly TRBD1 (6 bases). The CDR3 consists of 13 residues. CDR1 is SGHRS, CDR2 YFSETQ, per germline. Trimming removed 4 bases from V and 8 bases from J, with 15 bases in between.